This T cell receptor (beta chain) was recovered during a study of blood T cell repertoires in COVID-19. At the level of the study: Recovered participants had two consecutive negative NP/OP PCR tests, healthcare professional clearance, or symptom resolution.

In the original processing: Researchers report that nucleated cell counts were estimated from reference gene primer amplification. Measured with immunoSEQ multiplex PCR; TCRdb has only the in-frame clones, and not every one. The DNA was the basis for D and trimming; V, J and clone size are from that table. The sample holds approximately 240,000 clones, less than 90% seen once. Participants' own reports of clinical history determined their cohort assignment. Sequencing was carried out using PBMCs or T cells enriched from blood (not recorded which). This sequence originates from a woman between 50 and 59 years old in a cohort exposed to, infected with or recovered from COVID-19 (not recorded which).

The DNA for the CDR3 is TGCGCCAGCAGCTTGGTTTTAAAAGAGACAGGGTTTTCCTACGAGCAGTACTTC. It translates to CASSLVLKETGFSYEQYF. This sequence joins TRBV5-1 and TRBJ2-7, with TRBD1 matching 7 bases. The trim removed 0 bases at V and 1 base at J, leaving 13 bases unmatched. This CDR3 is built from 18 residues. Germline V gene data show CDR1 as SGHRS and CDR2 as YFSETQ. The full variable domain, its missing parts supplied by reference TRBV5-1 and TRBJ2-7, is KAGVTQTPRYLIKTRGQQVTLSCSPISGHRSVSWYQQTPGQGLQFLFEYFSETQRNKGNFPGRFSGRQFSNSRSEMNVSTLELGDSALYLCASSLVLKETGFSYEQYFGPGTRLTVT.